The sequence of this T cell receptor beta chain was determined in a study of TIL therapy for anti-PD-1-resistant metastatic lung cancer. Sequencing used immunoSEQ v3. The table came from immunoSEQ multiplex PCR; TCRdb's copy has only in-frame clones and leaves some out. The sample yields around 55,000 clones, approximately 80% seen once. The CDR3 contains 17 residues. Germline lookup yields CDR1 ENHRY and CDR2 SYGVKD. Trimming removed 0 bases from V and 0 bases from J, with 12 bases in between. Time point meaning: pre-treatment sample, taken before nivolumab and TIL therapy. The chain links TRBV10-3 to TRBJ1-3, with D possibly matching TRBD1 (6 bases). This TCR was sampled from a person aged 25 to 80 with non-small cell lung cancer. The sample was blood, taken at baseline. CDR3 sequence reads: CAISESGRGLSGNTIYF. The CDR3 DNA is TGTGCCATCAGTGAGTCGGGCAGGGGTCTCTCTGGAAACACCATATATTTT.